This TCR beta chain derives from a study of OX40 agonist ivuxolimab in advanced cancers. In the study overall: Allowance was made for prior anti-PD-1, anti-PD-L1 or anti-CTLA-4 therapy, and roughly 40% had some.

TCRdb keeps only in-frame clones here, not all; method: immunoSEQ multiplex PCR. The data show 90,000 to 120,000 clones, around 93% seen once. The germline V gene encodes CDR1 WSHSY and CDR2 SAAADI. This CDR3 contains 15 residues. The germline V and J ends were trimmed by 5 bases and 7 bases, with 18 bases remaining between them. The clonotype originates from an adult with an advanced solid tumor such as melanoma, head and neck, liver or kidney cancer. The starting material was CD4+ or CD8+ T cells sorted from blood, obtained in a trial of the OX40 agonist ivuxolimab. The chain joins TRBV10-2 to TRBJ2-1, with a weak D call TRBD2 (6 bases). As DNA, the CDR3 is TGCGCCAGCAGTATAGCGGTCATCGCTTCTAATGAGCAGTTCTTC. Protein: CASSIAVIASNEQFF.